This TCR beta chain was found in a study of T cells after posttransplantation cyclophosphamide. Regarding the study as a whole: Recipient CMV seropositivity and CMV reactivation strongly tracked TRB clonality. Later post-transplant blood repertoires were often dominated by donor CD8+ memory clones. TRB overlap between skin or GI tissue T cells and blood was limited.

The related graft donor's blood sample was taken on the day of bone marrow donation. Between the trimmed V and J ends, which lost 4 bases and 8 bases, there was a span of 16 bases. Germline CDR1 reads SGHRS; CDR2 reads YFSETQ. The CDR3 extends over 14 amino acids. This clone was counted at least ten times. No antigen is known for it. The assay was immunoSEQ multiplex PCR, and TCRdb's table has in-frame clones only and misses some. The repertoire consists of tens of thousands of clones, none detected only once. This receptor was identified in a man aged 40-55 years in good health, CMV-negative, and a related stem cell transplant donor. Sample: PBMCs. The chain carries TRBV5-1 and TRBJ2-1, with D possibly TRBD2 on 6 matching bases. The CDR3 region is CASSMGDFGHEQFF. For the CDR3, the DNA is TGCGCCAGCAGCATGGGGGACTTTGGCCATGAGCAGTTCTTC.